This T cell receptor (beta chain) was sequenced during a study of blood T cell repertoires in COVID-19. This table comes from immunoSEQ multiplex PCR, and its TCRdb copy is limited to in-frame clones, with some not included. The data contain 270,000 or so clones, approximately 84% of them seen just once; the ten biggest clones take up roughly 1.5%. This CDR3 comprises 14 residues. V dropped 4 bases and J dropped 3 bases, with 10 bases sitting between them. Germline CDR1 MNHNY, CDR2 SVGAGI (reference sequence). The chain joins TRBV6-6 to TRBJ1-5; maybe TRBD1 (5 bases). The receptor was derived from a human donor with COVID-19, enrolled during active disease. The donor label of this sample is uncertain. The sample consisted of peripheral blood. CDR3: CASSLEGFNQPQHF. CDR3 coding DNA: TGTGCCAGCAGTTTGGAGGGGTTCAATCAGCCCCAGCATTTT.